The next 21 T cell receptor beta chains were all read from a single sample in a study of CD8 T cells in Susac syndrome. Reverse transcription used about 0.45 to 1 ug RNA and random hexamers. TCRdb analysed the immunoSEQ multiplex PCR reads with MiXCR anew, one entry per CDR3 protein. Seen here are 70,000 or so distinct CDR3 sequences, just under 95% observed once, and the top ten hold roughly 0.22%. The sequenced sample consisted of CD8+ T cells from PBMCs. The receptors shown here come from a human donor in good health.

V is TRBV12-3 or TRBV12-4 and J is TRBJ1-1, with D possibly matching TRBD1 (5 bases). Trimming left V 3 bases short and J 0 bases short, with 8 bases between. The CDR3 has 14 amino acids. The CDR3 DNA sequence: TGTGCCAGCAGTTTGACAGTTTTGAACACTGAAGCTTTCTTT. It translates to CASSLTVLNTEAFF.

The chain recombines TRBV3-1 with TRBJ2-3; 14 bases line up with TRBD2. V shed 1 base, J shed 4 bases, and the junction held 13 bases outside the gene matches. CDR1 LGHDT and CDR2 YNNKEL come from the germline V gene (reference sequence). CDR3 length: 20 amino acids. As DNA, the CDR3 is TGTGCCAGCAGCCAAGGGGTTCCGGGACTAGCGGGGGACCTGCCAGATACGCAGTATTTT. This encodes CASSQGVPGLAGDLPDTQYF.

J is TRBJ1-2 and V is TRBV29-1; D possibly corresponds to TRBD1 (5 bases). Germline CDR1 is SQVTM and CDR2 is ANQGSEA. CDR3 length equals 12 residues. Trimming removed 6 bases from V and 6 bases from J, with 14 bases in between. CDR3 amino acids: CSVPGHGNGYTF. Here the CDR3 DNA reads TGCAGCGTCCCAGGACACGGAAATGGCTACACCTTC. Using reference TRBV29-1 and TRBJ1-2 for the parts outside the CDR3, the full variable domain is SAVISQKPSRDICQRGTSLTIQCQVDSQVTMMFWYRQQPGQSLTLIATANQGSEATYESGFVIDKFPISRPNLTFSTLTVSNMSPEDSSIYLCSVPGHGNGYTFGSGTRLTVV.

The gene calls are TRBV2 and TRBJ2-5; maybe TRBD2 (6 bases). Germline V CDR1 and CDR2: SNHLY, FYNNEI. CDR3 size: 15 residues. V gave up 6 bases and J gave up 5 bases, with 19 bases separating them. The CDR3 region has the DNA TGTGCCAGCAGAGATGGAGGGTCCCTAGGGGAGACCCAGTACTTC. This codes for CASRDGGSLGETQYF. Variable domain in full (rest from reference TRBV2 and TRBJ2-5): EPEVTQTPSHQVTQMGQEVILRCVPISNHLYFYWYRQILGQKVEFLVSFYNNEISEKSEIFDDQFSVERPDGSNFTLKIRSTKLEDSAMYFCASRDGGSLGETQYFGPGTRLLVL.

This clonotype has a single count. J is TRBJ1-5 and V is TRBV13, with D possibly matching TRBD1 (5 bases). V gave up 0 bases and J gave up 3 bases, with 6 bases separating them. This CDR3 is 14 amino acids long. Germline CDR1 reads PRHDT; CDR2 reads FYEKMQ (reference sequence). For the CDR3, the DNA is TGTGCCAGCAGCTTAGGCAGGGACAATCAGCCCCAGCATTTT. This sequence encodes CASSLGRDNQPQHF.

The genes are TRBV19 and TRBJ2-3, with D hard to call. The germline CDR1 and CDR2 sequences are LNHDA and SQIVND (reference sequence). The germline V and J ends were trimmed by 4 bases and 0 bases, with 11 bases remaining between them. This CDR3 has 15 residues. This chain's CDR3 is CASSTRTVSTDTQYF. DNA for the CDR3: TGTGCCAGTAGTACACGGACGGTTAGCACAGATACGCAGTATTTT. The variable domain in full, completed from reference TRBV19 and TRBJ2-3, reads DGGITQSPKYLFRKEGQNVTLSCEQNLNHDAMYWYRQDPGQGLRLIYYSQIVNDFQKGDIAEGYSVSREKKESFPLTVTSAQKNPTAFYLCASSTRTVSTDTQYFGPGTRLTVL.

The chain joins TRBV20-1 to TRBJ2-7; 9 bases fit TRBD1. CDR1 is DFQATT, CDR2 SNEGSKA, per germline (reference sequence). There are 14 residues in the CDR3. J lost 3 bases, V lost 6 bases, and 9 bases had no gene match. The CDR3 bases are TGCAGTGCCAAACTACAGGGGGCGAGCTACGAGCAGTACTTC. This translates into CSAKLQGASYEQYF.

This rearrangement joins TRBV29-1 to TRBJ1-2; 7 bases match TRBD1. Trimming at V came to 7 bases and at J to 2 bases, leaving 4 bases not matched to a gene. Germline loops: CDR1 SQVTM, CDR2 ANQGSEA. CDR3 length: 12 amino acids. Here the CDR3 DNA reads TGCAGCGCTACGGGACAGAACTATGGCTACACCTTC. This sequence encodes CSATGQNYGYTF.

The chain couples TRBV5-6 to TRBJ1-2, with D uncertain. The CDR3 sequence is 13 residues long. Germline CDR1 is SGHDT and CDR2 is YYEEEE. V dropped 6 bases and J dropped 2 bases, with 11 bases sitting between them. For the CDR3, the DNA is TGTGCCAGCACCCCCGGACCGAACTATGGCTACACCTTC. It yields the protein CASTPGPNYGYTF.

J is TRBJ2-7 and V is TRBV19; no definite D call. The CDR3 totals 12 residues. V gave up 4 bases and J gave up 7 bases, with 11 bases separating them. Germline V CDR1 and CDR2: LNHDA, SQIVND (reference sequence). The CDR3 is CASSTSPQEQYF. DNA for the CDR3: TGTGCCAGTAGTACCTCTCCCCAGGAGCAGTACTTC.

J is TRBJ2-6 and V is TRBV6-1, with D perhaps TRBD2 (7 bases). This CDR3 region has 16 residues. In germline, CDR1 is MNHNS, CDR2 SASEGT. Trimming cost V 0 bases and J 4 bases, with 10 bases left between them. This chain's CDR3 is CASSEARGHGANVLTF. The CDR3 DNA reads as TGTGCCAGCAGTGAAGCGCGGGGGCACGGGGCCAACGTCCTGACTTTC.

The chain joins TRBV14 to TRBJ2-3; D is possibly TRBD2 (6 bases). The V and J ends lost 0 bases and 2 bases respectively, with 15 bases between them. CDR3 length: 17 residues. From germline, CDR1 is SGHDN and CDR2 FVKESK. The CDR3 protein is CASSQERPGRFTDTQYF. In DNA, the CDR3 is TGTGCCAGCAGCCAAGAAAGACCAGGGAGGTTCACAGATACGCAGTATTTT. The full variable domain, completed using reference TRBV14 and TRBJ2-3, is EAGVTQFPSHSVIEKGQTVTLRCDPISGHDNLYWYRRVMGKEIKFLLHFVKESKQDESGMPNNRFLAERTGGTYSTLKVQPAELEDSGVYFCASSQERPGRFTDTQYFGPGTRLTVL.

The rearrangement joins TRBV7-3 to TRBJ1-1; D is unclear. This CDR3 region has 16 residues. Germline V lookup: CDR1 SGHTA, CDR2 FQGTGA. V gave up 2 bases and J gave up 1 base, with 14 bases separating them. CDR3 sequence (DNA): TGTGCCAGCAGCTTATTGACCCAGCTCGGGAACACTGAAGCTTTCTTT. This sequence encodes CASSLLTQLGNTEAFF. Full variable domain (remainder filled in from reference TRBV7-3 and TRBJ1-1): GAGVSQTPSNKVTEKGKYVELRCDPISGHTALYWYRQSLGQGPEFLIYFQGTGAADDSGLPNDRFFAVRPEGSVSTLKIQRTERGDSAVYLCASSLLTQLGNTEAFFGQGTRLTVV.

V and J are TRBV7-9 and TRBJ2-3; D is uncertain. The germline gives CDR1 SEHNR, CDR2 FQNEAQ (reference sequence). The V end was cut by 2 bases, the J end by 0 bases, with 9 bases between. The CDR3 contains 15 residues. CDR3 amino acids: CASSLFPASTDTQYF. The CDR3 nucleotides read TGTGCCAGCAGCTTATTCCCAGCTAGCACAGATACGCAGTATTTT.

The CDR3 DNA sequence: TGTGCCTGGAGTGTACTGGCAGACTACGAGCAGTACTTC. Amino acid sequence: CAWSVLADYEQYF. The chain recombines TRBV30 with TRBJ2-7; no clear D gene. V was shortened by 0 bases and J by 3 bases, with 9 bases between the two germline ends. The CDR3 spans 13 residues. Germline lookup yields CDR1 GTSNPN and CDR2 SVGIG (reference sequence).

V is TRBV7-3 and J is TRBJ2-2; TRBD2 agrees at 12 bases. In germline, CDR1 is SGHTA, CDR2 FQGTGA. V shed 1 base, J shed 5 bases, and the junction held 2 bases outside the gene matches. This CDR3 is 16 amino acids long. CDR3 nucleotide sequence: TGTGCCAGCAGCTTAAGTGGACTAGCGGGGACCGGGGAGCTGTTTTTT. Translation gives CASSLSGLAGTGELFF.

This chain joins TRBV19 and TRBJ1-1; D is unresolved. Germline CDR1 is LNHDA and CDR2 is SQIVND (reference sequence). Between the trimmed V and J ends, which lost 5 bases and 5 bases, there was a span of 12 bases. This CDR3 comprises 13 residues. CDR3 residues: CASSSGIWTEAFF. CDR3 DNA sequence: TGTGCCAGTAGTTCGGGGATATGGACTGAAGCTTTCTTT. Full variable domain (remainder filled in from reference TRBV19 and TRBJ1-1): DGGITQSPKYLFRKEGQNVTLSCEQNLNHDAMYWYRQDPGQGLRLIYYSQIVNDFQKGDIAEGYSVSREKKESFPLTVTSAQKNPTAFYLCASSSGIWTEAFFGQGTRLTVV.

The J gene is TRBJ1-1, the V gene TRBV9; D gene uncertain. The CDR3 is made up of 14 amino acids. Trimming left V 6 bases short and J 0 bases short, with 12 bases between. CDR1 is SGDLS, CDR2 YYNGEE, per germline. CDR3 amino acids: CASTLGGMNTEAFF. The CDR3 nucleotides read TGTGCCAGCACCCTAGGAGGGATGAACACTGAAGCTTTCTTT.

V gene TRBV7-3 combines with J gene TRBJ2-1; TRBD2 agrees at 8 bases. The CDR3 spans 16 residues. Germline CDR1 is SGHTA and CDR2 is FQGTGA. Trimming removed 2 bases from V and 0 bases from J; junction bases left unmatched: 3. The CDR3 nucleotides are TGTGCCAGCAGCTTAGGGACTAGGACCTCCTACAATGAGCAGTTCTTC. Protein: CASSLGTRTSYNEQFF.

The CDR3 DNA follows: TGTGCCAGCAGCCCATCCGACAGGGAAGCTTTCTTT. This gives the protein CASSPSDREAFF. This chain connects TRBV9 to TRBJ1-1, with a tentative D call TRBD1 (6 bases). Germline values: CDR1 SGDLS, CDR2 YYNGEE. This CDR3 has 12 residues. V shed 4 bases and J shed 8 bases, with 12 bases lying between them.

This chain uses TRBV4-3 with TRBJ2-3; 7 bases match TRBD2. CDR3 length: 17 amino acids. Germline values: CDR1 LGHNA, CDR2 YSLEER. The trim removed 0 bases at V and 0 bases at J, leaving 6 bases unmatched. CDR3 loop: CASSQDPAGRSTDTQYF. CDR3 in DNA: TGCGCCAGCAGCCAAGACCCAGCGGGGAGGAGCACAGATACGCAGTATTTT.